Presented here are 28 T cell receptor beta chains from one specimen sequenced in a study of Graves' ophthalmopathy and Graves' hyperthyroidism. Investigators amplified TCR beta CDR3 regions from RNA transcripts. RT-PCR was first run with HTBI primers, then multiplex PCR in a second round. TCRdb processed the multiplex PCR reads anew with MiXCR; each CDR3 protein has one entry. In the table there are over 11,000 distinct CDR3 sequences, roughly 50% of which are singletons. What was sequenced was peripheral blood. These receptor sequences come from a woman in her twenties or thirties with Graves' ophthalmopathy.

This chain joins TRBV11-2 and TRBJ1-1; 9 nucleotides match TRBD1. The CDR3 consists of 14 residues. CDR1 is SGHAT, CDR2 FQNNGV, per germline. The V segment lost 1 base and the J segment 5 bases; nucleotides outside the gene matches: 2. The CDR3 loop reads CASSLATGGTEAFF. The CDR3 DNA sequence: TGTGCCAGCAGCTTAGCGACAGGGGGTACTGAAGCTTTCTTT.

The CDR3 region is CSARRISGQETQYF. In DNA form, the CDR3 reads TGCAGTGCTAGGAGGATAAGCGGCCAAGAGACCCAGTACTTC. The rearrangement links TRBV20-1 to TRBJ2-5; a possible D gene is TRBD2 (5 bases). Trimming removed 3 bases at V and 1 base at J, with 12 bases between. The CDR3 length is 14 residues. Germline V gene lookup returns CDR1 DFQATT and CDR2 SNEGSKA (reference sequence).

With regard to this clonotype: At one boundary the junction diverges from the germline segment, which might be a read error. The J gene is TRBJ2-7, the V gene TRBV29-1; 9 nucleotides agree with TRBD1. This CDR3 spans 13 amino acids. Germline-derived CDR1 and CDR2 are SQVTM and ANQGSEA. The CDR3 spells CSVEDRRQGVWGF. CDR3 bases: TGCAGCGTTGAAGATCGACGACAGGGGGTTTGGGGCTTC.

This chain links TRBV7-9 with TRBJ2-7; 8 bases map to TRBD2. Trimming cost V 8 bases and J 6 bases; bases outside gene matches: 12. The CDR3 spans 14 residues. Germline CDR1 is SEHNR and CDR2 is FQNEAQ (reference sequence). DNA for the CDR3: TGTGCCAGCCACCTGGCTGGACTAGCAGGCGAGCAGTACTTC. Encoded protein: CASHLAGLAGEQYF.

This chain connects TRBV20-1 to TRBJ2-7; 8 bases match TRBD2. Germline-derived CDR1 and CDR2 are DFQATT and SNEGSKA (reference sequence). The CDR3 spans 13 residues. V lost 1 base to trimming and J lost 6 bases; unmatched junction nucleotides: 5. In DNA, the CDR3 is TGCAGTGCTAGAGGAGTAGCGGGAATCGAGCAGTACTTC. It codes for CSARGVAGIEQYF.

This clonotype was found many times. The chain couples TRBV6-2 or TRBV6-3 to TRBJ2-1, with 7 bases lining up with TRBD1. Unmatched junction bases numbered 6, after V lost 5 bases and J lost 2 bases. The CDR3 has 15 residues. CDR1 is MNHEY and CDR2 is SVGEGT in the germline V gene. The chain's CDR3 is CASSPLGTAYNEQFF. The CDR3 DNA reads TGTGCCAGCAGTCCATTGGGGACAGCCTACAATGAGCAGTTCTTC.

This clonotype is labeled medium-sized (0.01 to 0.1%). The chain couples TRBV20-1 to TRBJ1-4; D remains unclear. Trimming pared 0 bases from V and 0 bases from J, leaving 11 bases between. Germline CDR1 is DFQATT and CDR2 is SNEGSKA (reference sequence). The CDR3 consists of 16 residues. CDR3 sequence: CSARDPSRTTNEKLFF. CDR3 DNA: TGCAGTGCTAGAGACCCTTCGCGGACAACTAATGAAAAACTGTTTTTT.

There are many counts of this clonotype. The J gene is TRBJ2-3, the V gene TRBV20-1; D is perhaps TRBD2 (6 bases). The germline gives CDR1 DFQATT, CDR2 SNEGSKA (reference sequence). The CDR3 consists of 12 residues. V gave up 6 bases and J gave up 4 bases, with 11 bases separating them. CDR3 in amino acids: CSAWDSSDTQYF. In DNA, the CDR3 is TGCAGTGCCTGGGACTCCTCAGATACGCAGTATTTT.

The chain uses TRBV15 and TRBJ1-2; 9 bases map to TRBD1. The CDR3 sequence is 15 residues long. V was pared by 4 bases and J by 3 bases, with 6 bases of the junction left unmatched. Germline V CDR1 and CDR2: LNHNV, YYDKDF (reference sequence). In nucleotides, the CDR3 is TGTGCCACCAGCATCCGGACAGGGGCGGACTATGGCTACACCTTC. Protein product: CATSIRTGADYGYTF.

This clonotype was seen repeatedly, ten times or more. The chain carries TRBV4-1 and TRBJ2-1, with D hard to call. Looked up from germline, CDR1 is MGHRA and CDR2 is YSYEKL. Trimming removed 0 bases from V and 5 bases from J, with 8 bases in between. The CDR3 has 14 amino acids. The CDR3 here is CASSQDRVNNEQFF. The CDR3, as DNA: TGCGCCAGCAGCCAAGATCGGGTGAACAATGAGCAGTTCTTC.

In regard to this clonotype: A much larger clone lies one base from this, so it may be a read error. The chain uses TRBV20-1 and TRBJ2-7; 10 bases match TRBD1. Germline CDR1 reads DFQATT; CDR2 reads SNEGSKA (reference sequence). The CDR3 spans 14 residues. In DNA form, the CDR3 reads TGCAGTGCTAGAGGGGGACAGGGGATCTACGAGCAGAACTTC. It specifies CSARGGQGIYEQNF.

This clonotype showed up many times. The chain uses TRBV6-2 or TRBV6-3 and TRBJ2-7, with TRBD1 identical over 9 bases. The trim removed 6 bases at V and 5 bases at J, leaving 8 bases unmatched. Germline assignment: CDR1 MNHEY and CDR2 SVGEGT. The CDR3 is 14 amino acids. CDR3 amino acids: CASRHRDRVHEQYF. The CDR3 DNA reads TGTGCCAGCAGACACCGGGACAGGGTCCACGAGCAGTACTTC.

This clonotype has a single count. The chain has TRBV2 and TRBJ1-1, with unresolved D. V shed 4 bases and J shed 0 bases, with 3 bases lying between them. The germline gives CDR1 SNHLY, CDR2 FYNNEI. This CDR3 is 12 amino acids long. The CDR3 region is CASSGMNTEAFF. The CDR3 DNA reads as TGTGCCAGCAGTGGGATGAACACTGAAGCTTTCTTT. Filled out from reference TRBV2 and TRBJ1-1, the complete variable domain reads EPEVTQTPSHQVTQMGQEVILRCVPISNHLYFYWYRQILGQKVEFLVSFYNNEISEKSEIFDDQFSVERPDGSNFTLKIRSTKLEDSAMYFCASSGMNTEAFFGQGTRLTVV.

Only a few counts were recorded for this clonotype. The chain has TRBV14 and TRBJ2-4; D is ambiguous. V lost 1 base to trimming and J lost 0 bases, with 7 bases between them. The V gene's germline CDR1 is SGHDN and CDR2 FVKESK. The CDR3 is 15 amino acids. The CDR3: CASSQGSLAKNIQYF. As DNA, the CDR3 is TGTGCCAGCAGCCAAGGCAGCCTAGCCAAAAACATTCAGTACTTC. Variable domain in full (rest from reference TRBV14 and TRBJ2-4): EAGVTQFPSHSVIEKGQTVTLRCDPISGHDNLYWYRRVMGKEIKFLLHFVKESKQDESGMPNNRFLAERTGGTYSTLKVQPAELEDSGVYFCASSQGSLAKNIQYFGAGTRLSVL.

V is TRBV15 and J is TRBJ2-1, with 10 bases lining up with TRBD2. Trimming removed 3 bases from V and 4 bases from J; junction bases left unmatched: 3. Germline V gene data show CDR1 as LNHNV and CDR2 as YYDKDF (reference sequence). The CDR3 loop spans 15 amino acids. The CDR3 spells CATSSTSGIYNEQFF. The CDR3 bases are TGTGCCACCAGCAGCACTAGCGGGATTTACAATGAGCAGTTCTTC.

In its sample, this clonotype was seen a few times. This rearrangement joins TRBV9 to TRBJ1-2, with 7 bases identical to TRBD1. The CDR3 spans 15 residues. Unmatched junction bases numbered 5, after V lost 0 bases and J lost 3 bases. Germline values: CDR1 SGDLS, CDR2 YYNGEE. This CDR3 is CASSVEPGGDYGYTF. Here the CDR3 DNA reads TGTGCCAGCAGCGTAGAGCCAGGGGGGGACTATGGCTACACCTTC.

This clonotype has a handful of counts. The V gene is TRBV6-5, the J gene TRBJ2-1; TRBD1 agrees at 8 bases. The CDR3 loop spans 14 amino acids. After removal of 6 bases from V and 7 bases from J, the junction contained 8 bases not matched to a gene. Germline V gene lookup returns CDR1 MNHEY and CDR2 SVGAGI. This chain's CDR3 is CASRGRGLGNEQFF. The CDR3 DNA reads TGTGCCAGCAGAGGCAGGGGGCTAGGGAATGAGCAGTTCTTC.

This clonotype is judged medium-sized. CDR3 DNA sequence: TGTGCCAGCAGCCCGGACTGGACTAGCACAGATACGCAGTATTTT. Translation: CASSPDWTSTDTQYF. This chain connects TRBV7-8 to TRBJ2-3; D might be TRBD2 (5 bases). There are 15 residues in the CDR3. The ends were cut back, 5 bases at V and 0 bases at J, with 12 bases in the middle. From germline, CDR1 is SGHVS and CDR2 FQNEAQ.

This clonotype occurred many times. The chain uses TRBV24-1 and TRBJ2-3, with TRBD1 matching over 7 bases. The V gene end was trimmed by 5 bases and the J gene end by 2 bases; junction bases not matched to a gene: 6. Germline CDR1 reads KGHDR; CDR2 reads SFDVKD. This CDR3 is built from 15 residues. The CDR3 reads CATSALDRDTDTQYF. DNA of the CDR3: TGTGCCACCAGTGCCCTCGACAGGGACACAGATACGCAGTATTTT.

The rearrangement joins TRBV11-2 to TRBJ2-7; TRBD2 might be the D (5 bases). Germline lookup yields CDR1 SGHAT and CDR2 FQNNGV. The CDR3 runs to 11 residues. Trimming removed 5 bases at V and 9 bases at J, with 11 bases between. This chain's CDR3 is CASSTARGQYF. The DNA for the CDR3 is TGTGCCAGCAGCACCGCTCGGGGGCAGTACTTC. Looking up the rest from reference TRBV11-2 and TRBJ2-7 gives the full variable domain: EAGVAQSPRYKIIEKRQSVAFWCNPISGHATLYWYQQILGQGPKLLIQFQNNGVVDDSQLPKDRFSAERLKGVDSTLKIQPAKLEDSAVYLCASSTARGQYFGPGTRLTVT.

The genes are TRBV15 and TRBJ1-1; D unclear. Between the trimmed V and J ends, which lost 0 bases and 1 base, there was a span of 6 bases. The CDR3 spans 14 residues. Germline values: CDR1 LNHNV, CDR2 YYDKDF (reference sequence). CDR3 sequence: CATSRDTTNTEAFF. The CDR3 DNA sequence: TGTGCCACCAGCAGAGATACGACGAACACTGAAGCTTTCTTT.

The CDR3 DNA reads as TGCAGTGCTAGTGGGACCCCCTACGGCGGTTTAAGGAATGAGCAGTTCTTC. Translated, it gives CSASGTPYGGLRNEQFF. This rearrangement joins TRBV20-1 to TRBJ2-1; D may be TRBD1 or TRBD2 (5 bases each). Germline V lookup: CDR1 DFQATT, CDR2 SNEGSKA (reference sequence). The CDR3 sequence is 17 residues long. Deletions cut 3 bases from V and 7 bases from J, with 25 bases between.

V and J are TRBV19 and TRBJ1-5; D is unresolved. This CDR3 has 12 amino acids. CDR1 is LNHDA, CDR2 SQIVND, per germline (reference sequence). The V gene lost 5 bases and the J gene lost 3 bases, with 5 bases spanning the gap. The CDR3 region has the DNA TGTGCCAGTAGTTGGTCCAATCAGCCCCAGCATTTT. Protein sequence: CASSWSNQPQHF.

This clonotype occurred many times. The chain combines TRBV6-1 with TRBJ1-5; no clear D. V was clipped by 6 bases and J by 7 bases, with 16 bases between them. This CDR3 comprises 14 residues. Germline CDR1 and CDR2: MNHNS and SASEGT. CDR3 residues: CASRGFVGKQPQHF. In DNA, the CDR3 is TGTGCCAGCAGGGGCTTTGTCGGAAAACAGCCCCAGCATTTT.

By proportion, this clonotype is medium-sized (0.01 to 0.1%). The chain links TRBV25-1 to TRBJ1-4, with 9 bases aligning to TRBD1. V shed 6 bases, J shed 5 bases, and the junction held 4 bases outside the gene matches. Germline lookup yields CDR1 MGHDK and CDR2 SYGVNS. The CDR3 covers 14 residues. This CDR3 is CASRGDRDNEKLFF. The CDR3 bases are TGTGCCAGCAGGGGGGACAGGGACAATGAAAAACTGTTTTTT.

The V and J genes are TRBV15 and TRBJ1-2, with D perhaps matching TRBD1 (6 bases). The CDR3 has 15 amino acids. Between the trimmed V and J ends, which lost 0 bases and 4 bases, there was a span of 12 bases. Germline V CDR1 and CDR2: LNHNV, YYDKDF (reference sequence). CDR3 in DNA: TGTGCCACCAGCAGAGATGGGGGGCGCTTCTATGGCTACACCTTC. Translation: CATSRDGGRFYGYTF.

The sample holds a few counts of this clonotype. This sequence joins TRBV5-4 and TRBJ2-7; TRBD2 is a possible D gene (6 bases). CDR1 and CDR2 from the germline V gene are SGHNT and YYREEE (reference sequence). The CDR3 runs 13 residues. V gave up 4 bases and J gave up 6 bases, with 14 bases separating them. This CDR3 is CASSGGLAPEQYF. DNA of the CDR3: TGTGCCAGCAGCGGGGGGTTGGCACCCGAGCAGTACTTC.

On this clonotype itself: A read error is possible here, since a much larger clone lies one base away. In this CDR3 the conserved last residue, phenylalanine or tryptophan, is missing, so a read error is likely. The rearrangement joins TRBV7-7 to TRBJ2-1, with D perhaps TRBD1 (5 bases). CDR3 length: 16 amino acids. CDR1 and CDR2 (germline): SSHAT, FNYEAQ (reference sequence). CDR3 nucleotides: TGTGCTAGCAGCTTGGGCCAGGGTTTCAGGCCTAATGAGCAGTTCCTC. Translation: CASSLGQGFRPNEQFL.